This record covers a single T cell receptor (beta chain). Treatment indicated: about 20 received Ad26.COV2.S at low or high dose, single or two shots; 5 received placebo; per-sample allocation not given. Vaccine and placebo recipients were sampled on day 63 after the first injection. Boston provided a donor who was an adult aged 18-55 years. TCRdb keeps only in-frame clones here, not all; method: immunoSEQ multiplex PCR. This table holds around 450,000 clones, about 92% found once. CDR1 MNHEY and CDR2 SMNVEV come from the germline V gene (reference sequence). The CDR3 sequence is 17 residues long. The trim removed 4 bases at V and 5 bases at J, leaving 11 bases unmatched. The sample belongs to a study of Ad26.COV2.S vaccination and SARS-CoV-2 variants.

The material sequenced was peripheral blood, taken in a trial of Ad26.COV2.S vaccine versus placebo. This TCR came from a person aged 18-65 years who received the Ad26.COV2.S COVID-19 vaccine or a placebo. The chain combines TRBV27 with TRBJ2-2; 9 positions agree with TRBD2. DNA of the CDR3: TGTGCCAGCAGTTCCCCCTCAGGGCGGGAGGGGACCGGGGAGCTGTTTTTT. Translating it yields CASSSPSGREGTGELFF.